The 2 T cell receptor beta chains below come from one sample, sequenced in a study of CD8+CD57+ T cells in acquired aplastic anemia. An expansion of CD8+CD57+ cells by flow cytometry had been shown in patients chosen for sequencing. The use of genomic DNA as template underpinned the TCR beta VDJ and CDR3 profiling. MiXCR was run by TCRdb on the reads, yielding one entry per CDR3 protein. This sample has some 170,000 distinct CDR3 sequences, with under 55% found just once. Material: sorted CD4+, CD8+, or CD8+CD57+ T cells (not recorded which) from PBMCs. The receptors shown here come from a human donor with aplastic anemia.

Points on this clonotype: A much larger clone sits a single nucleotide away, making a read error possible. Because it lacks the conserved phenylalanine or tryptophan at the end, this CDR3 is likely a read error. The CDR3 loop reads CASSHYPRTSGAYEQYL. The CDR3 nucleotides read TGTGCCAGCAGTCACTACCCCCGGACTAGCGGGGCCTACGAGCAGTACCTC. J is TRBJ2-7 and V is TRBV6-4, with 12 bases that match TRBD2. The CDR3 has 17 amino acids. With 5 bases clipped from V and 2 bases from J, the junction kept 10 bases outside the gene matches. CDR1 and CDR2 (germline): MRHNA, SNTAGT.

The chain has TRBV5-1 and TRBJ2-7; 7 bases align to TRBD2. V gave up 2 bases and J gave up 7 bases; unmatched junction bases: 0. CDR3 size: 11 residues. Germline V gene sequence: CDR1 SGHRS, CDR2 YFSETQ. CDR3 loop: CASSFSGEQYF. CDR3 in DNA: TGCGCCAGCAGCTTTAGCGGGGAGCAGTACTTC.